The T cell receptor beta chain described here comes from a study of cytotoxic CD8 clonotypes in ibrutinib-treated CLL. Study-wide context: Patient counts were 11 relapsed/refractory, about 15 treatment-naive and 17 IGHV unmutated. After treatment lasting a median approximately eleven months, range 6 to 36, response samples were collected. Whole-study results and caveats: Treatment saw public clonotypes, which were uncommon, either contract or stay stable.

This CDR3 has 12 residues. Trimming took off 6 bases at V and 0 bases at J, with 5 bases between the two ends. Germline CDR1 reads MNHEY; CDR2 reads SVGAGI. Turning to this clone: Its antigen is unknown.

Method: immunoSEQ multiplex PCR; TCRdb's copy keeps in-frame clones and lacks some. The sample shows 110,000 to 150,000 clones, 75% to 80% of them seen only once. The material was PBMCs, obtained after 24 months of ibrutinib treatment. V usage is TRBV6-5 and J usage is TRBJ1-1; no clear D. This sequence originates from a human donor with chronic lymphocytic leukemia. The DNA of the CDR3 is TGTGCCAGCAGGGATTTGAACACTGAAGCTTTCTTT. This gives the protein CASRDLNTEAFF.